The present TCR beta chain was sequenced within a study of blood T cell repertoires in COVID-19. Germline V gene data show CDR1 as MNHEY and CDR2 as SVGEGT. Trimming took 4 bases from V and 9 from J; bases not matched to a gene: 3. The CDR3 covers 12 residues. Only in-frame clones appear in the TCRdb table, and some are missing; sequencing was by immunoSEQ multiplex PCR. The table lists about 68,000 clones, around 84% of them singletons. This clone was picked up one time. The J gene is TRBJ2-3, the V gene TRBV6-2 or TRBV6-3; 8 bases map to TRBD1. The TCR comes from a man aged 45-65 years with acute or convalescent COVID-19. Specimen: peripheral blood. CDR3 sequence: CASSSDRETQYF. Here the CDR3 DNA reads TGTGCCAGCAGTTCGGACAGGGAGACGCAGTATTTT.